This T cell receptor (beta chain) was observed in a study of cytomegalovirus exposure and HLA in healthy donors. Across the whole study: About 180 million T cells yielded roughly 120 million unique TCR beta sequences, as an earlier analysis found. Most donors, around 81% of a few hundred genotyped, fell in the Caucasian-associated ancestry cluster.

13 Jbeta primers and 60 Vbeta primers were used for the PCR. Repertoires were generated with immunoSEQ multiplex PCR, while TCRdb's copy carries only in-frame clones and drops some. The table shows 95,000 to 130,000 clones, with 65% to 90% occurring only once. Trimming took off 4 bases at V and 6 bases at J, with 16 bases between the two ends. The CDR3 is 14 amino acids. Germline CDR1 is LNHDA and CDR2 is SQIVND (reference sequence). This receptor was identified in a woman in her 30s in good health and CMV-seronegative. This chain uses TRBV19 with TRBJ2-7, with a possible D match to TRBD2 (5 bases). Sequencing used PBMCs. CDR3 region: CASSKTQRAGEQYF. CDR3 sequence (DNA): TGTGCCAGTAGTAAGACCCAGAGGGCAGGCGAGCAGTACTTC.